Each of the 20 T cell receptor beta chains below was sequenced from the same sample in a study of blood T cell repertoires in COVID-19. Produced via immunoSEQ multiplex PCR; TCRdb's table is partial and in-frame only. This table has roughly 150,000 clones, over 65% appearing once. The sequencing input was peripheral blood. These receptors originate from a man aged 55 to 70 with acute or convalescent COVID-19.

The chain combines TRBV11-2 with TRBJ1-3; no clear D. V was cut by 5 bases and J by 0 bases, with 14 bases left in between. CDR3 size: 16 residues. The germline gives CDR1 SGHAT, CDR2 FQNNGV. The CDR3 spells CASSLGGSSSGNTIYF. The CDR3 nucleotides are TGTGCCAGCAGCCTAGGAGGGTCAAGCTCTGGAAACACCATATATTTT. Full variable domain (rest looked up from reference TRBV11-2 and TRBJ1-3): EAGVAQSPRYKIIEKRQSVAFWCNPISGHATLYWYQQILGQGPKLLIQFQNNGVVDDSQLPKDRFSAERLKGVDSTLKIQPAKLEDSAVYLCASSLGGSSSGNTIYFGEGSWLTVV.

The chain is built from TRBV12-3 or TRBV12-4 and TRBJ1-5; D remains ambiguous. The CDR3 has 13 residues. Trimming left V 3 bases short and J 4 bases short, with 7 bases between. The CDR3 protein is CASSFGRNQPQHF. CDR3 in DNA: TGTGCCAGCAGTTTTGGGCGTAATCAGCCCCAGCATTTT.

In its sample, this clone was seen a few times. CDR3 in amino acids: CASGETGRMGYTF. CDR3 coding DNA: TGCGCCAGCGGGGAGACAGGGCGGATGGGCTACACCTTC. This chain links TRBV5-1 with TRBJ1-2; the match to TRBD1 covers 7 bases. The CDR3 has 13 amino acids. The V gene end was trimmed by 7 bases and the J gene end by 8 bases; junction bases not matched to a gene: 11. Germline V lookup: CDR1 SGHRS, CDR2 YFSETQ. The complete variable domain, with remaining parts taken from reference TRBV5-1 and TRBJ1-2, reads KAGVTQTPRYLIKTRGQQVTLSCSPISGHRSVSWYQQTPGQGLQFLFEYFSETQRNKGNFPGRFSGRQFSNSRSEMNVSTLELGDSALYLCASGETGRMGYTFGSGTRLTVV.

This rearrangement joins TRBV6-5 to TRBJ1-5; D possibly corresponds to TRBD1 (5 bases). The V and J ends lost 0 bases and 2 bases respectively, with 11 bases between them. The CDR3 totals 16 residues. The V gene's germline CDR1 is MNHEY and CDR2 SVGAGI. This chain's CDR3 is CASSYSFRAGNQPQHF. The CDR3 DNA is TGTGCCAGCAGTTACTCGTTCAGGGCGGGCAATCAGCCCCAGCATTTT.

This chain links TRBV7-3 with TRBJ1-1, with D maybe TRBD1 (6 bases). The CDR3 has 15 amino acids. V dropped 4 bases and J dropped 0 bases, with 12 bases sitting between them. The V gene's germline CDR1 is SGHTA and CDR2 FQGTGA. This CDR3 reads CASSYSGDLNTEAFF. In nucleotides, the CDR3 is TGTGCCAGCAGCTACTCAGGGGATCTGAACACTGAAGCTTTCTTT.

CDR3: CASSLGQGRDEQFF. The CDR3 DNA sequence: TGTGCCAGCAGCTTGGGACAGGGAAGAGATGAGCAGTTCTTC. The rearrangement joins TRBV11-2 to TRBJ2-1, with TRBD1 matching over 9 bases. Germline values: CDR1 SGHAT, CDR2 FQNNGV. The length of the CDR3 is 14 residues. V was clipped by 3 bases and J by 8 bases; unmatched bases: 5. Based on the CDR3 plus reference TRBV11-2 and TRBJ2-1, the full variable domain is EAGVAQSPRYKIIEKRQSVAFWCNPISGHATLYWYQQILGQGPKLLIQFQNNGVVDDSQLPKDRFSAERLKGVDSTLKIQPAKLEDSAVYLCASSLGQGRDEQFFGPGTRLTVL.

The genes are TRBV19 and TRBJ1-2, with 12 positions matching TRBD1. CDR3 length: 15 residues. Germline V gene data show CDR1 as LNHDA and CDR2 as SQIVND (reference sequence). The ends lost 7 bases at V and 6 bases at J; junction bases unmatched: 9. This CDR3 is CASTSRDRGRDGYTF. Written as DNA, the CDR3 is TGTGCCAGTACCTCTCGGGACAGGGGGCGGGATGGCTACACCTTC.

This rearrangement joins TRBV5-1 to TRBJ1-4, with D unresolved. Trimming stripped 3 bases from V and 0 bases from J, with 6 bases between. CDR3 length equals 14 residues. Germline V lookup: CDR1 SGHRS, CDR2 YFSETQ. The CDR3 reads CASSSRATNEKLFF. The CDR3, as DNA: TGCGCCAGCAGCTCTCGCGCAACTAATGAAAAACTGTTTTTT.

The rearrangement joins TRBV21-1 to TRBJ2-6; TRBD1 is the table's D call and was not checked against the DNA. TRBV21-1 is a listed pseudogene. CDR3 length: 18 amino acids. The CDR3 nucleotides are TGTGCCAGCAGCCCTAAGCCGGACAGCACGTTGGGGGCCAACGTCCTGACTTTC. Its protein is CASSPKPDSTLGANVLTF.

This clone has more than one count but fewer than ten. CDR3 coding DNA: TGTGCCAGCTGGCCCCATGGGGCCAGGGCTGAGGAGCAGTACTTC. Protein: CASWPHGARAEEQYF. The chain joins TRBV6-5 to TRBJ2-7, with D possibly TRBD1 on 5 matching bases. In germline, CDR1 is MNHEY, CDR2 SVGAGI. The CDR3 sequence is 15 residues long. V gave up 8 bases and J gave up 7 bases, with 24 bases separating them.

The chain has TRBV12-3 or TRBV12-4 and TRBJ1-4; 10 nucleotides line up with TRBD1. The length of the CDR3 is 13 residues. Unmatched junction bases numbered 2, after V lost 8 bases and J lost 5 bases. CDR3 coding DNA: TGTGCCAGCGCGGGACAGGGGAATGAAAAACTGTTTTTT. This gives the protein CASAGQGNEKLFF.

The chain links TRBV6-2 or TRBV6-3 to TRBJ1-6; D gene ambiguous. There are 14 residues in the CDR3. The V and J ends lost 2 bases and 10 bases respectively, with 12 bases between them. Germline V gene sequence: CDR1 MNHEY, CDR2 SVGEGT. In DNA, the CDR3 is TGTGCCAGCAGTTACCAATCACAGCAATCACCCCTCCACTTT. Amino acids: CASSYQSQQSPLHF.

This clone was found once. The chain recombines TRBV6-2 or TRBV6-3 with TRBJ1-1; TRBD1 is a possible D gene (6 bases). Germline CDR1 and CDR2: MNHEY and SVGEGT. V gave up 3 bases and J gave up 5 bases, with 16 bases separating them. CDR3 length equals 15 residues. CDR3 protein: CASSYSGRGGTEAFF. CDR3 sequence (DNA): TGTGCCAGCAGTTATTCCGGCAGGGGTGGGACTGAAGCTTTCTTT.

The gene calls are TRBV9 and TRBJ1-1, with 9 bases lining up with TRBD1. J gave up 7 bases and V 1 base, and 8 bases lay outside the gene matches. Germline lookup yields CDR1 SGDLS and CDR2 YYNGEE. There are 15 residues in the CDR3. In nucleotides, the CDR3 is TGTGCCAGCAGCGTACAAGACAGGGGGTTTGGTGAAGCTTTCTTT. It specifies CASSVQDRGFGEAFF. Variable domain in full (rest from reference TRBV9 and TRBJ1-1): DSGVTQTPKHLITATGQRVTLRCSPRSGDLSVYWYQQSLDQGLQFLIQYYNGEERAKGNILERFSAQQFPDLHSELNLSSLELGDSALYFCASSVQDRGFGEAFFGQGTRLTVV.

The chain combines TRBV6-4 with TRBJ2-1; 13 bases align to TRBD2. CDR3 length equals 15 residues. With V trimmed by 5 bases and J by 8 bases, 6 bases remained unmatched. Germline CDR1 reads MRHNA; CDR2 reads SNTAGT. CDR3 region: CASSQGLAGIDEQFF. The CDR3 DNA reads as TGTGCCAGCAGTCAGGGACTAGCGGGAATAGATGAGCAGTTCTTC.

The chain recombines TRBV4-3 with TRBJ1-4, with D tentatively TRBD1 (5 bases). CDR1 and CDR2 (germline): LGHNA, YSLEER. CDR3 length equals 19 residues. Trimming stripped 0 bases from V and 0 bases from J, with 17 bases between. Here the CDR3 reads CASSQEGSRGRATNEKLFF. The DNA for the CDR3 is TGCGCCAGCAGCCAAGAAGGCAGTAGGGGTCGGGCAACTAATGAAAAACTGTTTTTT.

The rearrangement links TRBV10-1 to TRBJ2-1; 8 nucleotides line up with TRBD2. The CDR3 has 16 residues. Germline assignment: CDR1 WNHNN and CDR2 SYGVQD (reference sequence). The V segment lost 3 bases and the J segment 2 bases; nucleotides outside the gene matches: 6. CDR3 sequence reads: CASSDRNGGAYNEQFF. As DNA, the CDR3 is TGCGCCAGCAGTGACCGAAACGGGGGGGCCTACAATGAGCAGTTCTTC.

The chain employs TRBV11-2 and TRBJ2-3; no reliable D call. This CDR3 comprises 16 residues. V was clipped by 3 bases and J by 0 bases, with 13 bases between them. The V gene's germline CDR1 is SGHAT and CDR2 FQNNGV. The CDR3 loop is CASSFSVPPSTDTQYF. The CDR3 DNA reads TGTGCCAGCAGCTTCTCGGTTCCGCCTAGCACAGATACGCAGTATTTT.

The V gene is TRBV5-1, the J gene TRBJ1-6; D is unresolved. The CDR3 is 14 amino acids. CDR1 is SGHRS and CDR2 is YFSETQ in the germline V gene. The germline V and J ends were trimmed by 0 bases and 6 bases, with 7 bases remaining between them. The CDR3 DNA reads as TGCGCCAGCAGCTTGGAACGGGTTAATTCACCCCTCCACTTT. The encoded protein is CASSLERVNSPLHF.

The genes are TRBV4-2 and TRBJ1-4; D might be TRBD1 (5 bases). The germline V gene encodes CDR1 LGHNA and CDR2 YNFKEQ. With 0 bases removed from V and 7 bases from J, the gap between germline ends came to 12 bases. CDR3 length: 15 residues. CDR3 DNA sequence: TGTGCCAGCAGCCAAGAAGGGGTTAGGGGTGAAAAACTGTTTTTT. Its protein product is CASSQEGVRGEKLFF.